The 17 T cell receptor beta chains presented below share a single source sample, sequenced in a study of cytomegalovirus exposure and HLA in healthy donors. With 60 Vbeta and 13 Jbeta primers, the PCR was carried out. Libraries were prepared by immunoSEQ multiplex PCR; TCRdb keeps only in-frame clonotypes and omits some of them. The repertoire holds more than 60,000 clones, with 80% as singletons. Sequencing used PBMCs. The source of these receptors is a woman aged 30 to 39 in good health and CMV-seronegative.

V usage is TRBV27 and J usage is TRBJ2-7; D unclear. Germline CDR1 and CDR2: MNHEY and SMNVEV (reference sequence). The CDR3 is made up of 13 amino acids. Trimming stripped 6 bases from V and 5 bases from J, with 14 bases between. Here the CDR3 DNA reads TGTGCCAGCAGCCGTCCGGGTGGCGACGAGCAGTACTTC. Protein sequence: CASSRPGGDEQYF.

The chain couples TRBV6-1 to TRBJ2-7; 8 nucleotides line up with TRBD2. Germline-derived CDR1 and CDR2 are MNHNS and SASEGT. J gave up 2 bases and V 10 bases, and 10 bases lay outside the gene matches. This CDR3 is built from 14 residues. This chain's CDR3 is CATPAGVGTYEQYF. The CDR3 DNA reads as TGTGCCACCCCAGCGGGAGTGGGCACCTACGAGCAGTACTTC.

This rearrangement joins TRBV5-1 to TRBJ1-6; D is undetermined. From germline, CDR1 is SGHRS and CDR2 YFSETQ. CDR3 length: 16 residues. V was trimmed by 4 bases and J by 4 bases, leaving 15 bases between them. The CDR3 region has the DNA TGCGCCAGCAGCGACTCAACTGAGGTTTATAATTCACCCCTCCACTTT. This codes for CASSDSTEVYNSPLHF.

The chain uses TRBV5-1 and TRBJ1-2; D is unclear. The V gene's germline CDR1 is SGHRS and CDR2 YFSETQ. The CDR3 contains 13 residues. V lost 0 bases to trimming and J lost 0 bases, with 3 bases between them. CDR3 in amino acids: CASSLAANYGYTF. The CDR3 nucleotides are TGCGCCAGCAGCTTGGCGGCTAACTATGGCTACACCTTC.

This clone was seen a single time. The chain combines TRBV9 with TRBJ1-1, with 7 nucleotides matching TRBD1. The ends lost 2 bases at V and 0 bases at J; junction bases unmatched: 7. The CDR3 contains 16 residues. Per the germline V gene, CDR1 is SGDLS and CDR2 is YYNGEE. CDR3 in amino acids: CASSVHPTGMNTEAFF. The DNA of the CDR3 is TGTGCCAGCAGCGTCCACCCGACAGGGATGAACACTGAAGCTTTCTTT.

The chain carries TRBV19 and TRBJ1-5, with D unresolved. Looked up from germline, CDR1 is LNHDA and CDR2 is SQIVND (reference sequence). Trimming removed 1 base at V and 7 bases at J, with 8 bases between. This CDR3 is 13 amino acids long. CDR3 sequence (DNA): TGTGCCAGTAGTATAGGACTAGGGCAGCCCCAGCATTTT. Encoded protein: CASSIGLGQPQHF.

V gene TRBV10-3 combines with J gene TRBJ1-2, with a weak D call TRBD1 (5 bases). Germline loops: CDR1 ENHRY, CDR2 SYGVKD. V shed 8 bases and J shed 2 bases, with 18 bases lying between them. This CDR3 region has 15 residues. This CDR3 reads CAIPQGDSYNYGYTF. The CDR3 DNA reads as TGTGCCATCCCCCAAGGAGACAGCTACAACTATGGCTACACCTTC.

The rearrangement joins TRBV30 to TRBJ2-5, with D maybe TRBD1 (5 bases). V dropped 5 bases and J dropped 3 bases, with 16 bases sitting between them. From germline, CDR1 is GTSNPN and CDR2 SVGIG (reference sequence). This CDR3 contains 14 residues. CDR3 bases: TGTGCCTGGGCCCCCTTAGGGGAAGAAGAGACCCAGTACTTC. Translating gives CAWAPLGEEETQYF.

The CDR3 bases are TGTGCCATCAGGCGGACAGGGGCTACATCCTACAATGAGCAGTTCTTC. Amino acids: CAIRRTGATSYNEQFF. The chain carries TRBV10-3 and TRBJ2-1, with TRBD1 identical over 9 bases. This CDR3 contains 16 residues. CDR1 is ENHRY and CDR2 is SYGVKD in the germline V gene. V shed 6 bases, J shed 1 base, and the junction held 7 bases outside the gene matches.

J is TRBJ1-5 and V is TRBV30; TRBD1 aligns across 8 bases. Germline V lookup: CDR1 GTSNPN, CDR2 SVGIG (reference sequence). Trimming took 3 bases from V and 4 from J; bases not matched to a gene: 8. The CDR3 sequence is 15 residues long. CDR3 region: CAWSGGTGRNQPQHF. The CDR3 DNA is TGTGCCTGGAGCGGCGGGACAGGTAGGAATCAGCCCCAGCATTTT. The whole variable domain, filled in from reference TRBV30 and TRBJ1-5, reads SQTIHQWPATLVQPVGSPLSLECTVEGTSNPNLYWYRQAAGRGLQLLFYSVGIGQISSEVPQNLSASRPQDRQFILSSKKLLLSDSGFYLCAWSGGTGRNQPQHFGDGTRLSIL.

V is TRBV18 and J is TRBJ2-3; D remains ambiguous. The CDR3 runs to 11 residues. V lost 4 bases and J lost 6, with 5 bases in between. CDR1 is KGHSH, CDR2 LQKENI, per germline. In nucleotides, the CDR3 is TGTGCCAGCTCACAAGCGGATACGCAGTATTTT. Residues: CASSQADTQYF.

As concerns this clone: Distinct nucleotide sequences in the sample also encode this CDR3. CDR3 region: CASSVEDSLNTEAFF. CDR3 in DNA: TGTGCCAGCAGCGTAGAAGACAGCTTGAACACTGAAGCTTTCTTT. The V and J genes are TRBV9 and TRBJ1-1; D perhaps matches TRBD1 (5 bases). Per the germline V gene, CDR1 is SGDLS and CDR2 is YYNGEE. V lost 0 bases and J lost 0, with 9 bases in between. There are 15 residues in the CDR3.

The chain links TRBV5-1 to TRBJ2-1; possibly TRBD2 for D (5 bases). Germline CDR1 and CDR2: SGHRS and YFSETQ. The V end was cut by 2 bases, the J end by 1 base, with 7 bases between. This CDR3 comprises 14 residues. The CDR3, as DNA: TGCGCCAGCAGCTTAACTAGTTCCTACAATGAGCAGTTCTTC. It is translated as CASSLTSSYNEQFF.

The chain recombines TRBV29-1 with TRBJ1-1; a possible D gene is TRBD1 (5 bases). CDR1 is SQVTM, CDR2 ANQGSEA, per germline. V was shortened by 0 bases and J by 1 base, with 12 bases between the two germline ends. This CDR3 is built from 15 residues. The CDR3 spells CSVEDRTGTNTEAFF. The CDR3 nucleotides read TGCAGCGTTGAAGATCGCACAGGAACGAACACTGAAGCTTTCTTT.

The table lists this clone with a count of one. CDR3 protein: CSVEFGSNEKLFF. The DNA of the CDR3 is TGCAGCGTTGAATTTGGGAGTAATGAAAAACTGTTTTTT. The chain has TRBV29-1 and TRBJ1-4; D gene unclear. This CDR3 has 13 amino acids. Germline values: CDR1 SQVTM, CDR2 ANQGSEA. V lost 2 bases, J lost 4 bases, and 8 bases lay in between.

This chain links TRBV19 with TRBJ1-5; D perhaps matches TRBD1 (6 bases). CDR3 size: 14 residues. V lost 7 bases and J lost 2, with 12 bases in between. Germline loops: CDR1 LNHDA, CDR2 SQIVND (reference sequence). Written as DNA, the CDR3 is TGTGCCAGTAATCCAGCAGGGGGCAATCAGCCCCAGCATTTT. Its protein is CASNPAGGNQPQHF. The whole variable domain, remainder taken from reference TRBV19 and TRBJ1-5, is DGGITQSPKYLFRKEGQNVTLSCEQNLNHDAMYWYRQDPGQGLRLIYYSQIVNDFQKGDIAEGYSVSREKKESFPLTVTSAQKNPTAFYLCASNPAGGNQPQHFGDGTRLSIL.

This chain connects TRBV30 to TRBJ2-5, with TRBD1 matching over 10 bases. J lost 1 base, V lost 3 bases, and 5 bases had no gene match. Germline V CDR1 and CDR2: GTSNPN, SVGIG (reference sequence). The CDR3 loop spans 15 amino acids. CDR3 loop: CAWRLWTGGQETQYF. The DNA for the CDR3 is TGTGCCTGGAGGCTTTGGACAGGGGGCCAAGAGACCCAGTACTTC.